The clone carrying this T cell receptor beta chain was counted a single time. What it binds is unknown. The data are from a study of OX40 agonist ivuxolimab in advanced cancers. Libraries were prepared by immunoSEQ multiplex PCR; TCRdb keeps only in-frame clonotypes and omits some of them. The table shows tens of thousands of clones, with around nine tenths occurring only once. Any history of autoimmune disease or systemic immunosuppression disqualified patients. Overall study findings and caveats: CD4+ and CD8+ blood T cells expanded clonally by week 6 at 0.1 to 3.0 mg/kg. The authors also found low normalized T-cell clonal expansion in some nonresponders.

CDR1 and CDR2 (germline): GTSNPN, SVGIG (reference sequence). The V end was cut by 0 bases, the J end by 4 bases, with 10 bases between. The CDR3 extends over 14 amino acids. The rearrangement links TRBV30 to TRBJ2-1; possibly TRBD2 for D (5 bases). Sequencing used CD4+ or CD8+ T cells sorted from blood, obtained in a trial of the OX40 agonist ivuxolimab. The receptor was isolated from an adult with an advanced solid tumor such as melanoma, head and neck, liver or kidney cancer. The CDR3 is CAWSVGPGYNEQFF. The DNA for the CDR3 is TGTGCCTGGAGTGTGGGCCCGGGGTACAATGAGCAGTTCTTC.